The 2 T cell receptor beta chains given below trace back to one sample, sequenced in a study of control samples from healthy donors and cancer patients. Produced via immunoSEQ multiplex PCR; TCRdb's table is partial and in-frame only. The sample records about 190,000 clones, approximately 90% being singletons. Sequences were obtained from blood. The receptors derive from a man aged 30 to 45 in good health.

The V and J genes are TRBV5-1 and TRBJ2-3, with D perhaps TRBD1 (5 bases). V was cut by 5 bases and J by 1 base, with 11 bases left in between. The CDR3 is 14 residues long. CDR1 is SGHRS and CDR2 is YFSETQ in the germline V gene. This chain's CDR3 is CASRGASRTDTQYF. The CDR3 DNA reads as TGCGCCAGCAGAGGGGCCTCACGCACAGATACGCAGTATTTT.

The chain recombines TRBV5-6 with TRBJ1-2; 9 bases match TRBD1. V trimming: 0 bases; J trimming: 4 bases; junction bases outside the gene matches: 4. This CDR3 spans 15 amino acids. CDR1 is SGHDT, CDR2 YYEEEE, per germline. CDR3 sequence (DNA): TGTGCCAGCAGCTTGGGACAGGGGGACGGCTATGGCTACACCTTC. It yields the protein CASSLGQGDGYGYTF.